What follows are 24 T cell receptor beta chains derived from one specimen sequenced in a study of OX40 agonist ivuxolimab in advanced cancers. Sequencing used immunoSEQ multiplex PCR; TCRdb keeps in-frame clones, though not all of them. The table records tens of thousands of clones, about 85% of them present only once. The source was CD4+ or CD8+ T cells sorted from blood, collected in a trial of the OX40 agonist ivuxolimab. Receptor source: an adult with an advanced solid tumor such as melanoma, head and neck, liver or kidney cancer.

The chain uses TRBV30 and TRBJ2-3; 8 positions match TRBD1. Germline lookup yields CDR1 GTSNPN and CDR2 SVGIG (reference sequence). With V trimmed by 4 bases and J by 4 bases, 4 bases remained unmatched. The CDR3 has 13 amino acids. This chain's CDR3 is CAWTGQGPDTQYF. CDR3 DNA: TGTGCCTGGACCGGACAGGGACCAGATACGCAGTATTTT.

The V call is TRBV30, the J call TRBJ2-7, with D possibly being TRBD1 or TRBD2 (5 bases each). Germline CDR1 reads GTSNPN; CDR2 reads SVGIG (reference sequence). The V end lost 1 base, the J end lost 1 base, and 14 bases lay between the germline ends. The CDR3 has 15 amino acids. CDR3 sequence reads: CAWSGRDLSSYEQYF. CDR3 nucleotides: TGTGCCTGGAGTGGCCGGGACCTATCTTCCTACGAGCAGTACTTC.

The chain employs TRBV4-2 and TRBJ2-2, with 8 bases aligning to TRBD1. This CDR3 has 15 residues. The V segment lost 2 bases and the J segment 3 bases; nucleotides outside the gene matches: 2. The germline V gene has CDR1 LGHNA and CDR2 YNFKEQ. The CDR3 protein is CASSQPDRDTGELFF. In nucleotides, the CDR3 is TGTGCCAGCAGCCAACCGGACAGGGACACCGGGGAGCTGTTTTTT.

The J gene is TRBJ1-5, the V gene TRBV11-1, with D possibly being TRBD1 (5 bases). The length of the CDR3 is 15 residues. Germline V lookup: CDR1 SGHAT, CDR2 FQDESV (reference sequence). V shed 5 bases and J shed 2 bases, with 13 bases lying between them. The CDR3 nucleotides are TGTGCCAGCAGCGCCCCAGGGACGGGCAATCAGCCCCAGCATTTT. Amino acids: CASSAPGTGNQPQHF.

The J gene is TRBJ2-3, the V gene TRBV5-4; 11 bases fit TRBD1. The CDR3 contains 19 residues. Trimming at V came to 4 bases and at J to 2 bases, leaving 15 bases not matched to a gene. The germline V gene has CDR1 SGHNT and CDR2 YYREEE (reference sequence). The CDR3 DNA reads TGTGCCAGCAGCCTCAGGACAGGGGGCAGTGGCGGGTTCACAGATACGCAGTATTTT. Its translation: CASSLRTGGSGGFTDTQYF.

The chain combines TRBV18 with TRBJ2-3, with 11 nucleotides matching TRBD1. Germline values: CDR1 KGHSH, CDR2 LQKENI. CDR3 size: 16 residues. Trimming took 3 bases from V and 6 from J; bases not matched to a gene: 8. The CDR3 coding sequence is TGTGCCAGCTCACCCTTCGGACAGGGGGCAAGCGATACGCAGTATTTT. This encodes CASSPFGQGASDTQYF.

The chain uses TRBV19 and TRBJ1-1; D is uncertain. Trimming removed 2 bases from V and 0 bases from J, with 13 bases in between. The length of the CDR3 is 16 residues. CDR1 LNHDA and CDR2 SQIVND come from the germline V gene (reference sequence). The CDR3 DNA reads as TGTGCCAGTAGTATAAGAGCTTCTTACCTGAACACTGAAGCTTTCTTT. Its translation: CASSIRASYLNTEAFF.

This chain connects TRBV5-6 to TRBJ1-2; TRBD1 matches at 10 bases. J lost 4 bases, V lost 1 base, and 7 bases had no gene match. The CDR3 consists of 16 residues. Per the germline V gene, CDR1 is SGHDT and CDR2 is YYEEEE. CDR3 region: CASSLRGQGVGYGYTF. The CDR3 DNA sequence: TGTGCCAGCAGCTTGAGAGGACAGGGGGTCGGCTATGGCTACACCTTC.

This chain links TRBV7-2 with TRBJ2-5, with 8 nucleotides matching TRBD1. The CDR3 sequence is 16 residues long. Losses at the gene ends were 5 bases for V and 5 bases for J; bases not matched to a gene: 13. CDR1 and CDR2 (germline): SGHTA, FQGNSA. CDR3 nucleotide sequence: TGTGCCAGCAGCCTCTCAGGACAGGGATCTTGGGAGACCCAGTACTTC. As protein: CASSLSGQGSWETQYF.

The rearrangement joins TRBV5-4 to TRBJ2-1; 12 nucleotides match TRBD2. J gave up 5 bases and V 4 bases, and 4 bases lay outside the gene matches. The CDR3 has 15 residues. Germline V lookup: CDR1 SGHNT, CDR2 YYREEE (reference sequence). The CDR3 here is CASSPTSGRNNEQFF. The CDR3 DNA reads TGTGCCAGCAGCCCAACTAGCGGGAGGAACAATGAGCAGTTCTTC.

This chain uses TRBV6-5 with TRBJ1-3; D may be TRBD1 (5 bases). The CDR3 sequence is 15 residues long. The V gene's germline CDR1 is MNHEY and CDR2 SVGAGI. Trimming removed 6 bases at V and 4 bases at J, with 16 bases between. CDR3 sequence (DNA): TGTGCCAGCAGCCGACGAGGAGGGGTAGGAAACACCATATATTTT. Translated: CASSRRGGVGNTIYF.

V is TRBV6-1 and J is TRBJ2-6, with D unclear. The CDR3 runs 18 residues. The V gene's germline CDR1 is MNHNS and CDR2 SASEGT. V lost 1 base and J 0 bases, leaving 13 bases between the germline ends. CDR3 coding DNA: TGTGCCAGCAGTGAAGTCGCAGCTTTCAGCTCTGGGGCCAACGTCCTGACTTTC. The encoded protein is CASSEVAAFSSGANVLTF.

This chain's CDR3 is CASSLDRAGELFF. The CDR3, as DNA: TGTGCCAGCAGCTTAGACAGGGCCGGGGAGCTGTTTTTT. The V and J genes are TRBV11-2 and TRBJ2-2; possible D gene TRBD1, 5 bases. The V end was cut by 0 bases, the J end by 6 bases, with 5 bases between. The germline CDR1 and CDR2 sequences are SGHAT and FQNNGV. This CDR3 contains 13 residues.

The chain employs TRBV6-5 and TRBJ2-7, with TRBD1 matching 7 bases. This CDR3 spans 14 amino acids. Germline V gene data show CDR1 as MNHEY and CDR2 as SVGAGI. J gave up 5 bases and V 2 bases, and 6 bases lay outside the gene matches. The CDR3 nucleotides read TGTGCCAGCAGTTACGAAAGGGGGCGAAACGAGCAGTACTTC. Translating gives CASSYERGRNEQYF.

V is TRBV27 and J is TRBJ1-1; a weak D match, TRBD1 (5 bases). Germline values: CDR1 MNHEY, CDR2 SMNVEV (reference sequence). With 6 bases removed from V and 3 bases from J, the gap between germline ends came to 11 bases. This CDR3 is 13 amino acids long. Written as DNA, the CDR3 is TGTGCCAGCAGCCCTGGACAATACACTGAAGCTTTCTTT. Amino acid sequence: CASSPGQYTEAFF.

The chain joins TRBV5-1 to TRBJ2-2; 8 bases are a match to TRBD1. Germline assignment: CDR1 SGHRS and CDR2 YFSETQ. Trimming cost V 4 bases and J 6 bases; bases outside gene matches: 11. This CDR3 spans 16 amino acids. The CDR3 protein is CASSVGDARGPGELFF. In nucleotides, the CDR3 is TGCGCCAGCAGCGTGGGTGATGCCAGGGGGCCCGGGGAGCTGTTTTTT.

V is TRBV11-2 and J is TRBJ2-3; D not resolved. This CDR3 comprises 12 residues. Germline V lookup: CDR1 SGHAT, CDR2 FQNNGV. Trimming shortened V by 5 bases and J by 2 bases, and 5 bases separated the two germline ends. CDR3 bases: TGTGCCAGCAGCCGGAACACAGATACGCAGTATTTT. Translation: CASSRNTDTQYF.

CDR3 sequence (DNA): TGTGCCAGCAGCGTAGGGACAGGGGGGAACACCGGGGAGCTGTTTTTT. Translation gives CASSVGTGGNTGELFF. V gene TRBV9 combines with J gene TRBJ2-2; 10 nucleotides line up with TRBD1. V shed 0 bases and J 1 base; nucleotides not matched to a gene: 0. This CDR3 has 16 amino acids. Germline V gene data show CDR1 as SGDLS and CDR2 as YYNGEE.

This clone was picked up one time. The CDR3 region is CASSIREQETQYF. In DNA, the CDR3 is TGTGCCAGTAGTATACGGGAGCAAGAGACCCAGTACTTC. The V and J genes are TRBV19 and TRBJ2-5, with a possible D match to TRBD2 (6 bases). Per germline, CDR1 LNHDA and CDR2 SQIVND (reference sequence). CDR3 size: 13 residues. The germline V and J ends were trimmed by 2 bases and 2 bases, with 6 bases remaining between them. The full variable domain, rest sourced from reference TRBV19 and TRBJ2-5, is DGGITQSPKYLFRKEGQNVTLSCEQNLNHDAMYWYRQDPGQGLRLIYYSQIVNDFQKGDIAEGYSVSREKKESFPLTVTSAQKNPTAFYLCASSIREQETQYFGPGTRLLVL.

The V and J genes are TRBV30 and TRBJ2-1; tentative D call: TRBD2 (6 bases). Trimming removed 3 bases from V and 8 bases from J, with 20 bases in between. This CDR3 contains 15 residues. Germline-derived CDR1 and CDR2 are GTSNPN and SVGIG (reference sequence). CDR3 amino acids: CAWRDAGTPSYEQFF. In nucleotides, the CDR3 is TGTGCCTGGAGGGACGCCGGGACTCCGAGCTATGAGCAGTTCTTC.

This rearrangement joins TRBV6-5 to TRBJ1-1; 7 bases line up with TRBD1. Trimming cost V 7 bases and J 4 bases; bases outside gene matches: 6. CDR1 is MNHEY, CDR2 SVGAGI, per germline. The CDR3 has 13 residues. The DNA of the CDR3 is TGTGCCAGCACCAATAACAGGGGCACTGAAGCTTTCTTT. Translation: CASTNNRGTEAFF.

This clone was seen a single time. J is TRBJ2-7 and V is TRBV4-3; D not resolved. Trimming took 0 bases from V and 2 from J, leaving 11 bases between them. The CDR3 extends over 15 amino acids. Looked up from germline, CDR1 is LGHNA and CDR2 is YSLEER. The CDR3 loop reads CASSQDRLIAYEQYF. In DNA form, the CDR3 reads TGCGCCAGCAGCCAAGACAGGCTCATTGCCTACGAGCAGTACTTC.

The chain uses TRBV5-6 and TRBJ2-5; TRBD2 matches at 14 bases. After removal of 9 bases from V and 7 bases from J, the junction contained 8 bases not matched to a gene. In germline, CDR1 is SGHDT, CDR2 YYEEEE. This CDR3 contains 14 residues. CDR3 in DNA: TGTGCCACCAGACTAGCGGGGGGGGGCGGGACCCAGTACTTC. This sequence encodes CATRLAGGGGTQYF.

The CDR3: CASSLVSVANYGYTF. Here the CDR3 DNA reads TGCGCCAGCAGCTTGGTGTCAGTAGCTAACTATGGCTACACCTTC. V usage is TRBV5-1 and J usage is TRBJ1-2, with unresolved D. Germline V gene data show CDR1 as SGHRS and CDR2 as YFSETQ. The CDR3 extends over 15 amino acids. Trimming left V 0 bases short and J 0 bases short, with 9 bases between. Filled out from reference TRBV5-1 and TRBJ1-2, the complete variable domain reads KAGVTQTPRYLIKTRGQQVTLSCSPISGHRSVSWYQQTPGQGLQFLFEYFSETQRNKGNFPGRFSGRQFSNSRSEMNVSTLELGDSALYLCASSLVSVANYGYTFGSGTRLTVV.